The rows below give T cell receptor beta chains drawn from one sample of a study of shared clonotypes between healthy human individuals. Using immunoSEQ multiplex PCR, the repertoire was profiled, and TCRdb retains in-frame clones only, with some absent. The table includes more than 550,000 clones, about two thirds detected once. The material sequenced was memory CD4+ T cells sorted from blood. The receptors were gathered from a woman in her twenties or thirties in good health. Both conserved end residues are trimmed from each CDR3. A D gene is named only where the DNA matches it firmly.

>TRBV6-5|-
ASSSPPGRPNTEAF
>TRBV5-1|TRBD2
ASSPGLAGINEQF
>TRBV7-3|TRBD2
ASSLLAGLSYNEQF
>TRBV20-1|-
SAGAGNTIY
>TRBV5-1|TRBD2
ASSPPGSGGREQY
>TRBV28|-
ASSLHTEQY
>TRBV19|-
ASSIAVGTPLEQF
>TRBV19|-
ASSPLDIRGRDTQY
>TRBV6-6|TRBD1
ASSYADRDHEKLF
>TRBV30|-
AWRRGSYNEQF
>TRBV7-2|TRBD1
ASSFSGTVRTGELF
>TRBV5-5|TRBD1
ASSLEETGDYQPQH
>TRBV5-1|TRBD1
ASSLGQGIGTGELF
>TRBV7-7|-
ASSSWALWGNQPQH
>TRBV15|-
ATSKRDSNYEQY
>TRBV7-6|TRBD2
ASSHPGGLEQF
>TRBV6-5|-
ASSSRAGEQF
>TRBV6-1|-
ASSEGGDWEQY
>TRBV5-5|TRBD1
ASSRPGQGASEQY
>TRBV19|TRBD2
ASSIVPSGDEQY
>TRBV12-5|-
ASGSHLGPKKGNTEAF
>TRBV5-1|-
ASSRSGGVYQETQY
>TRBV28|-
ASSLSGANTEAF
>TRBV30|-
AWNPSDFGGEQY
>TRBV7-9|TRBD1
ASSLDKGGRGNTEAF
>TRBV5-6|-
ASSLGKHEQY
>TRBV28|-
ASSLQNTDRKNQPQH
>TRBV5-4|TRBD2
ASSLGGLAIETQY
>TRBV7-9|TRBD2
ASSLPLAGHGELF
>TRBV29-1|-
SEAVGNTIY
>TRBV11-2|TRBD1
ASSPTGPRSYEQY
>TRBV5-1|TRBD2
ASSPTSESYEQY
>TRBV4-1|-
ASSQGGRIDTQY
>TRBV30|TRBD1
AWWDRGKAEAF
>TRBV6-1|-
ASSEGALVTEAF
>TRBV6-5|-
ASSYKVRYEQY
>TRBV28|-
ASRTIPYEQY
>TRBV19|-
ASSGNRLLGYT
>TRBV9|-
ASSGYLETQY
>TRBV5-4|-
ASSLGQPNSGNTIY
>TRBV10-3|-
AIAYGGGYNEQF
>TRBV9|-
ASSVGILQETQY